One and the same sample provided the 10 T cell receptor beta chains below, sequenced in a study of cytomegalovirus exposure and HLA in healthy donors. PCR primers comprised 60 Vbeta and 13 Jbeta primers. The table came from immunoSEQ multiplex PCR; TCRdb's copy has only in-frame clones and leaves some out. This sample yields about 63,000 clones, of which 75% are seen a single time; approximately 20% belongs to the top ten. Sample: PBMCs. The source is a woman in her forties in good health and CMV-seropositive.

V usage is TRBV6-1 and J usage is TRBJ2-7; 7 nucleotides match TRBD2. The length of the CDR3 is 15 residues. V shed 1 base, J shed 4 bases, and the junction held 7 bases outside the gene matches. The V gene's germline CDR1 is MNHNS and CDR2 SASEGT. The CDR3 region has the DNA TGTGCCAGCAGTGAAGGTTCGAGAGCGGGGTACGAGCAGTACTTC. It specifies CASSEGSRAGYEQYF.

The chain is built from TRBV19 and TRBJ2-3; 8 positions match TRBD2. V was pared by 8 bases and J by 0 bases, with 7 bases of the junction left unmatched. The CDR3 totals 15 residues. From germline, CDR1 is LNHDA and CDR2 SQIVND (reference sequence). In DNA, the CDR3 is TGTGCCAGTTCCCCGGGGGGGCCAAGCACAGATACGCAGTATTTT. It translates to CASSPGGPSTDTQYF.

The gene calls are TRBV6-1 and TRBJ1-6; the D gene is possibly TRBD1 (6 bases). The CDR3 is made up of 13 amino acids. CDR1 MNHNS and CDR2 SASEGT come from the germline V gene. CDR3 coding DNA: TGTGCGGGGGCAGCCTACTTGAATTCACCCCTCCACTTT. Its translation: CAGAAYLNSPLHF.

CDR3 sequence (DNA): TGTGCCAGCAGTTACTTGGGGGCTATTGGCGGGGAGCTGTTTTTT. Its translation: CASSYLGAIGGELFF. This chain connects TRBV6-6 to TRBJ2-2; possibly TRBD1 for D (6 bases). V lost 1 base and J 7 bases, leaving 13 bases between the germline ends. The CDR3 has 15 amino acids. The germline V gene encodes CDR1 MNHNY and CDR2 SVGAGI (reference sequence).

The rearrangement links TRBV10-1 to TRBJ2-3; 13 nucleotides agree with TRBD2. Germline V gene lookup returns CDR1 WNHNN and CDR2 SYGVQD (reference sequence). The CDR3 totals 18 residues. The junction had 12 bases not matched to a gene; V was cut back by 0 bases and J by 9 bases. In DNA form, the CDR3 reads TGCGCCAGCAGTGAGTCCCCGGGACTAGCGGGGAATGGGGGAACGCAGTATTTT. This gives the protein CASSESPGLAGNGGTQYF.

The V and J genes are TRBV30 and TRBJ1-2, with 10 bases lining up with TRBD1. V lost 5 bases to trimming and J lost 6 bases; unmatched junction nucleotides: 9. CDR3 size: 14 residues. The germline CDR1 and CDR2 sequences are GTSNPN and SVGIG (reference sequence). The CDR3 spells CAWLRDRGIDGYTF. CDR3 DNA: TGTGCCTGGCTGCGGGACAGGGGAATAGATGGCTACACCTTC.

This clone came up once. V is TRBV29-1 and J is TRBJ2-1, with TRBD1 identical over 8 bases. The germline V gene has CDR1 SQVTM and CDR2 ANQGSEA. V shed 7 bases, J shed 0 bases, and the junction held 8 bases outside the gene matches. CDR3 length equals 15 residues. CDR3 in DNA: TGCAGCGGTGGACAGGGAGAGTTCTCCTACAATGAGCAGTTCTTC. Translating it yields CSGGQGEFSYNEQFF.

CDR3 residues: CASSLAYSEQFF. The CDR3, as DNA: TGTGCCAGCAGCTTAGCTTATAGTGAGCAGTTCTTC. The rearrangement uses TRBV7-2 and TRBJ2-1, with D unclear. Trimming pared 0 bases from V and 9 bases from J, leaving 6 bases between. The CDR3 consists of 12 residues. The V gene's germline CDR1 is SGHTA and CDR2 FQGNSA. The whole variable domain, remainder taken from reference TRBV7-2 and TRBJ2-1, is GAGVSQSPSNKVTEKGKDVELRCDPISGHTALYWYRQSLGQGLEFLIYFQGNSAPDKSGLPSDRFSAERTGGSVSTLTIQRTQQEDSAVYLCASSLAYSEQFFGPGTRLTVL.

This clone has only one observation. The genes are TRBV5-6 and TRBJ1-5; D uncertain. V was cut by 3 bases and J by 0 bases, with 13 bases left in between. The CDR3 extends over 16 amino acids. Germline-derived CDR1 and CDR2 are SGHDT and YYEEEE. CDR3 residues: CASSSDRGYSNQPQHF. In DNA, the CDR3 is TGTGCCAGCAGCTCCGACCGGGGATATAGCAATCAGCCCCAGCATTTT.

CDR3 loop: CASSPEIGDQPQHF. The CDR3 region has the DNA TGTGCCAGCTCACCAGAGATCGGGGATCAGCCCCAGCATTTT. The gene calls are TRBV18 and TRBJ1-5; D is unclear. With 2 bases removed from V and 5 bases from J, the gap between germline ends came to 10 bases. The CDR3 extends over 14 amino acids. The germline V gene encodes CDR1 KGHSH and CDR2 LQKENI.